The present T cell receptor beta chain was sequenced within a study of blood T cells in healthy people across ages. Study-level points and caveats: Estimated diversity, derived from one million T cells, was regarded as an underestimate. Naive T cell percentage and TCR beta diversity correlated strongly.

To note about this clonotype: Its antigen remains unknown.

The CDR3 has 16 residues. The germline V gene has CDR1 SEHNR and CDR2 FQNEAQ (reference sequence). For the second PCR, which ran for 7 to 11 cycles, a sample-barcoded 5' primer and a J-beta primer mix were used. Using its own MiXCR run on the 5' RACE reads, TCRdb lists one record per CDR3 protein. The sample carries about 1.4 million distinct CDR3 sequences, approximately 59% recorded once. The genes are TRBV7-9 and TRBJ2-7, with 8 bases lining up with TRBD1. Matching the DNA end better, TRBJ2-5 makes the J call doubtful. Material for sequencing was blood. The TCR was taken from a young man in good health. In DNA, the CDR3 is TGTGCCAGCAGCTCGCGGTGGGACAGGCTTGGTGAGACCCAGTACTTC. It specifies CASSSRWDRLGETQYF.